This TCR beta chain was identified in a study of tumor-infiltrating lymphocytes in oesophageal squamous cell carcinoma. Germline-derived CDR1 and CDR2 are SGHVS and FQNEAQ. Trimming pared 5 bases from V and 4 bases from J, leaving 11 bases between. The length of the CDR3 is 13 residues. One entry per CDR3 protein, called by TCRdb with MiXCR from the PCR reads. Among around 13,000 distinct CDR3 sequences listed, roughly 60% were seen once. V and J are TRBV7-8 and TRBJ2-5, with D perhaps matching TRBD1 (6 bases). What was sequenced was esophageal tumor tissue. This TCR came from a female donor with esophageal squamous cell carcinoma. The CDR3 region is CASSRGQRETQYF. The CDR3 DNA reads TGTGCCAGCAGCCGTGGACAGAGAGAGACCCAGTACTTC. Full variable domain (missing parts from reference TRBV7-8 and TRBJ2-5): GAGVSQSPRYKVAKRGQDVALRCDPISGHVSLFWYQQALGQGPEFLTYFQNEAQLDKSGLPSDRFFAERPEGSVSTLKIQRTQQEDSAVYLCASSRGQRETQYFGPGTRLLVL.